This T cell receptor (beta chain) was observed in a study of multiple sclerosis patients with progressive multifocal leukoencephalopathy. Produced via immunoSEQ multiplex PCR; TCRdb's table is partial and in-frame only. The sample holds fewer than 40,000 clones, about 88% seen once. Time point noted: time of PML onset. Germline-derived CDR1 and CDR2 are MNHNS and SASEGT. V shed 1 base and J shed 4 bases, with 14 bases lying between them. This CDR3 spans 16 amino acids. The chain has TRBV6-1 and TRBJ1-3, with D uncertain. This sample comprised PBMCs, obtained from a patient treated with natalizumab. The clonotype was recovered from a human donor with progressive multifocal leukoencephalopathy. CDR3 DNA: TGTGCCAGCAGTGAAGAGTCGGTAATCCCCGGAAACACCATATATTTT. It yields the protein CASSEESVIPGNTIYF.